The 23 T cell receptor beta chains given below trace back to one sample, sequenced in a study of blood T cell repertoires in COVID-19. The repertoire was sequenced with immunoSEQ multiplex PCR; TCRdb's copy has only in-frame clones and lacks some. The sample records around 100,000 clones, 75% to 90% being singletons. The sample taken for sequencing was peripheral blood. All receptors come from a woman aged 60 to 75 with COVID-19, enrolled during active disease.

V and J are TRBV19 and TRBJ1-5; 8 bases line up with TRBD1. J gave up 6 bases and V 1 base, and 5 bases lay outside the gene matches. The CDR3 extends over 15 amino acids. From germline, CDR1 is LNHDA and CDR2 SQIVND (reference sequence). CDR3 residues: CASSIGTGSFQPQHF. Written as DNA, the CDR3 is TGTGCCAGTAGTATAGGGACAGGGTCTTTTCAGCCCCAGCATTTT.

This clone came up a few times. The V and J genes are TRBV14 and TRBJ2-7; D gene ambiguous. Trimming took off 4 bases at V and 3 bases at J, with 13 bases between the two ends. CDR1 is SGHDN, CDR2 FVKESK, per germline. The CDR3 totals 14 residues. CDR3 amino acids: CASSLPGRIYEQYF. As DNA, the CDR3 is TGTGCCAGCAGCCTACCGGGTAGAATCTACGAGCAGTACTTC.

This clone is a singleton in its sample. The chain is built from TRBV18 and TRBJ2-5; 8 nucleotides line up with TRBD1. This CDR3 is built from 18 residues. Germline V gene data show CDR1 as KGHSH and CDR2 as LQKENI. Trimming removed 3 bases from V and 1 base from J; junction bases left unmatched: 13. The CDR3 coding sequence is TGTGCCAGCTCACCCCAGGGCGTGCAGGGGGCCTTCCAAGAGACCCAGTACTTC. It specifies CASSPQGVQGAFQETQYF.

The V gene is TRBV4-1, the J gene TRBJ1-6; 10 bases fit TRBD1. This CDR3 is built from 15 residues. In germline, CDR1 is MGHRA, CDR2 YSYEKL. Losses at the gene ends were 4 bases for V and 7 bases for J; bases not matched to a gene: 4. Here the CDR3 DNA reads TGCGCCAGCAGCCGTTGGGACAGGGGAAATTCACCCCTCCACTTT. Amino acids: CASSRWDRGNSPLHF.

The rearrangement links TRBV9 to TRBJ2-5, with D unresolved. The CDR3 consists of 14 residues. V dropped 3 bases and J dropped 5 bases, with 14 bases sitting between them. The germline gives CDR1 SGDLS, CDR2 YYNGEE. The CDR3 sequence is CASSATDSGETQYF. The CDR3, as DNA: TGTGCCAGCAGCGCCACAGATTCTGGCGAGACCCAGTACTTC.

This clone turned up a few times. J is TRBJ2-7 and V is TRBV11-1; D possibly corresponds to TRBD1 (6 bases). Trimming removed 5 bases at V and 2 bases at J, with 16 bases between. From germline, CDR1 is SGHAT and CDR2 FQDESV (reference sequence). The CDR3 runs to 15 residues. CDR3: CASSVGAGTTYEQYF. Here the CDR3 DNA reads TGTGCCAGCAGCGTGGGGGCAGGGACAACCTACGAGCAGTACTTC.

The chain uses TRBV23-1 and TRBJ2-3, with a weak D call TRBD1 (6 bases). TRBV23-1 is an open reading frame, and its role is uncertain. The CDR3 extends over 17 amino acids. V was shortened by 3 bases and J by 0 bases, with 16 bases between the two germline ends. CDR3 sequence: CASSHPRTEPSTDTQYF. CDR3 DNA sequence: TGCGCCAGCAGTCACCCCCGGACAGAACCTAGCACAGATACGCAGTATTTT.

The gene calls are TRBV3-1 (or the pseudogene TRBV3-2) and TRBJ1-3; no definite D call. V gave up 5 bases and J gave up 0 bases, with 11 bases separating them. The CDR3 consists of 15 residues. Germline V gene lookup returns CDR1 LGHDT and CDR2 YNNKEL (reference sequence). The CDR3, as DNA: TGTGCCAGCAGCTTAGGAGTAAACTCTGGAAACACCATATATTTT. Translation: CASSLGVNSGNTIYF.

The count of this clone is one. The rearrangement uses TRBV7-9 and TRBJ1-1; 8 nucleotides match TRBD1. The CDR3 has 15 residues. CDR1 is SEHNR and CDR2 is FQNEAQ in the germline V gene (reference sequence). V dropped 5 bases and J dropped 4; count of bases not matched to a gene: 9. The CDR3 nucleotides are TGTGCCAGCAGCCCGCCGACAGGGGAGGGCACTGAAGCTTTCTTT. Its protein is CASSPPTGEGTEAFF.

The chain combines TRBV5-1 with TRBJ1-4; D is perhaps TRBD1 (5 bases). With 4 bases removed from V and 5 bases from J, the gap between germline ends came to 12 bases. The CDR3 length is 14 residues. CDR1 and CDR2 from the germline V gene are SGHRS and YFSETQ. The CDR3 coding sequence is TGCGCCAGCAGCCTCAGCGGGACCAATGAAAAACTGTTTTTT. Protein: CASSLSGTNEKLFF. Full variable domain (rest looked up from reference TRBV5-1 and TRBJ1-4): KAGVTQTPRYLIKTRGQQVTLSCSPISGHRSVSWYQQTPGQGLQFLFEYFSETQRNKGNFPGRFSGRQFSNSRSEMNVSTLELGDSALYLCASSLSGTNEKLFFGSGTQLSVL.

The chain carries TRBV5-4 and TRBJ2-2, with TRBD2 identical over 7 bases. The CDR3 consists of 18 residues. V shed 0 bases and J 6 bases; nucleotides not matched to a gene: 14. Per germline, CDR1 SGHNT and CDR2 YYREEE (reference sequence). This CDR3 reads CASSLAASGYLRAGELFF. Written as DNA, the CDR3 is TGTGCCAGCAGCTTGGCGGCTAGCGGATACTTACGGGCCGGGGAGCTGTTTTTT.

For this clone: This specimen includes other DNA sequences encoding the same CDR3. This sequence joins TRBV4-3 and TRBJ1-1; D is perhaps TRBD1 (5 bases). CDR3 length: 14 amino acids. Germline V gives CDR1 LGHNA, CDR2 YSLEER. V was pared by 0 bases and J by 6 bases, with 11 bases between. The CDR3 protein is CASSQDGPGAEAFF. CDR3 bases: TGCGCCAGCAGCCAAGACGGGCCGGGGGCTGAAGCTTTCTTT.

The CDR3, as DNA: TGTGCCAGCAGCGTAGATGGGGTCCGGGGGAACACCATATATTTT. This translates into CASSVDGVRGNTIYF. This chain links TRBV9 with TRBJ1-3; D is perhaps TRBD1 (5 bases). Trimming left V 0 bases short and J 7 bases short, with 14 bases between. Per the germline V gene, CDR1 is SGDLS and CDR2 is YYNGEE. CDR3 length: 15 residues.

The chain carries TRBV20-1 and TRBJ2-7; tentatively, D is TRBD2 (6 bases). Germline CDR1 DFQATT, CDR2 SNEGSKA (reference sequence). V was shortened by 3 bases and J by 3 bases, with 18 bases between the two germline ends. The CDR3 length is 15 residues. CDR3 in DNA: TGCAGTGCTAGTTCTCCCTCGCGGGGATACTACGAGCAGTACTTC. Translation: CSASSPSRGYYEQYF.

This clone was picked up a small number of times. The chain carries TRBV7-9 and TRBJ2-3; tentative D call: TRBD2 (5 bases). V lost 1 base and J lost 8, with 16 bases in between. Germline CDR1 is SEHNR and CDR2 is FQNEAQ (reference sequence). This CDR3 has 15 residues. In DNA, the CDR3 is TGTGCCAGCAGCTTAGGGCAATCTAGCTTCCCTACGCAGTATTTT. Its protein is CASSLGQSSFPTQYF.

The gene calls are TRBV3-1 (or the pseudogene TRBV3-2) and TRBJ1-2, with 9 bases that match TRBD1. CDR1 and CDR2 from the germline V gene are LGHDT and YNNKEL (reference sequence). This CDR3 is 15 amino acids long. The V segment lost 4 bases and the J segment 6 bases; nucleotides outside the gene matches: 9. The CDR3 DNA follows: TGTGCCAGCAGCCCGCCGGGACAGGGTGATAATGGCTACACCTTC. Its protein is CASSPPGQGDNGYTF.

The chain carries TRBV27 and TRBJ1-6, with 9 bases that match TRBD1. Germline CDR1 MNHEY, CDR2 SMNVEV (reference sequence). This CDR3 has 16 amino acids. V trimming: 9 bases; J trimming: 1 base; junction bases outside the gene matches: 7. This CDR3 reads CASQTGGASYNSPLHF. CDR3 DNA sequence: TGTGCCAGTCAAACAGGGGGCGCATCCTATAATTCACCCCTCCACTTT.

V usage is TRBV3-1 (or the pseudogene TRBV3-2) and J usage is TRBJ1-2; D gene unclear. The length of the CDR3 is 14 residues. From germline, CDR1 is LGHDT and CDR2 YNNKEL (reference sequence). Trimming took off 3 bases at V and 4 bases at J, with 12 bases between the two ends. In DNA form, the CDR3 reads TGTGCCAGCAGCCAGCGGGGTCCAGCCTATGGCTACACCTTC. Protein: CASSQRGPAYGYTF.

The chain joins TRBV30 to TRBJ1-1, with TRBD1 matching 8 bases. This CDR3 spans 13 amino acids. J was trimmed by 6 bases and V by 2 bases; bases with no gene match: 5. The germline V gene encodes CDR1 GTSNPN and CDR2 SVGIG (reference sequence). Here the CDR3 reads CAWSLGQDSEAFF. The CDR3 coding sequence is TGTGCCTGGAGTTTGGGACAGGACTCTGAAGCTTTCTTT.

The genes are TRBV5-5 and TRBJ1-1; 8 bases agree with TRBD1. The CDR3 has 15 amino acids. The ends lost 6 bases at V and 4 bases at J; junction bases unmatched: 11. From germline, CDR1 is SGHKS and CDR2 YYEKEE (reference sequence). The CDR3: CASTPRGLIGTEAFF. CDR3 in DNA: TGTGCCAGCACCCCCAGGGGGCTGATCGGCACTGAAGCTTTCTTT. Combining the CDR3 with reference TRBV5-5 and TRBJ1-1 gives the whole variable domain DAGVTQSPTHLIKTRGQQVTLRCSPISGHKSVSWYQQVLGQGPQFIFQYYEKEERGRGNFPDRFSARQFPNYSSELNVNALLLGDSALYLCASTPRGLIGTEAFFGQGTRLTVV.

The gene calls are TRBV18 and TRBJ1-5; a possible D gene is TRBD1 (6 bases). The CDR3 consists of 15 residues. Trimming removed 2 bases from V and 4 bases from J, with 12 bases in between. Germline loops: CDR1 KGHSH, CDR2 LQKENI. The CDR3 region is CASSPATGLNQPQHF. The DNA of the CDR3 is TGTGCCAGCTCACCAGCAACAGGGCTAAATCAGCCCCAGCATTTT. The full variable domain, its missing parts supplied by reference TRBV18 and TRBJ1-5, is NAGVMQNPRHLVRRRGQEARLRCSPMKGHSHVYWYRQLPEEGLKFMVYLQKENIIDESGMPKERFSAEFPKEGPSILRIQQVVRGDSAAYFCASSPATGLNQPQHFGDGTRLSIL.

The rearrangement uses TRBV5-4 and TRBJ2-5, with 12 bases identical to TRBD1. V was clipped by 3 bases and J by 5 bases; unmatched bases: 8. The CDR3 runs 16 residues. CDR1 SGHNT and CDR2 YYREEE come from the germline V gene (reference sequence). CDR3 bases: TGTGCCAGCAGCTCCCCGGGACAGGGGGCGAGGGAGACCCAGTACTTC. This translates into CASSSPGQGARETQYF.

This chain joins TRBV4-1 and TRBJ1-5, with 7 positions matching TRBD1. The CDR3 totals 16 residues. CDR1 and CDR2 from the germline V gene are MGHRA and YSYEKL. J gave up 7 bases and V 2 bases, and 11 bases lay outside the gene matches. The CDR3 sequence: CASSQPTQGRGQPQHF. DNA of the CDR3: TGCGCCAGCAGCCAACCGACACAGGGGCGCGGGCAGCCCCAGCATTTT.